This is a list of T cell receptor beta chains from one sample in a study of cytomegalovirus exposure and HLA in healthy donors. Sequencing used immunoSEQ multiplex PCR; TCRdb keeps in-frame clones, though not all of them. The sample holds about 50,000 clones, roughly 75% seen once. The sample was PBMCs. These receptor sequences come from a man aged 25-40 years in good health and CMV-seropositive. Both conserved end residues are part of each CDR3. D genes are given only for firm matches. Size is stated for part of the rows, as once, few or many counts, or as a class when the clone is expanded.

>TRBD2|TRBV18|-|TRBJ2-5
CASSPQTSGGAFSQETQYF
TGTGCCAGCTCACCACAGACTAGCGGGGGGGCCTTTTCCCAAGAGACCCAGTACTTC
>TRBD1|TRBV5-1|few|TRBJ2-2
CASSGTGGANTGELFF
TGCGCCAGCAGTGGGACAGGGGGCGCTAACACCGGGGAGCTGTTTTTT
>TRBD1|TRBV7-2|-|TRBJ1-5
CASSIHRGSGQPQHF
TGTGCCAGCAGCATCCACAGGGGTAGCGGTCAGCCCCAGCATTTT
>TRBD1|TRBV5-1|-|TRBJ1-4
CASSPIGTGNEKLFF
TGCGCCAGCAGCCCCATTGGGACAGGGAATGAAAAACTGTTTTTT
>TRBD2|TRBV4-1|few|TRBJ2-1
CASSQDPGTSNEQFF
TGCGCCAGCAGCCAAGATCCAGGGACTAGCAATGAGCAGTTCTTC
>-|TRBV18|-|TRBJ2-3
CASSPQAGGTDTQYF
TGTGCCAGCTCACCACAGGCAGGGGGCACAGATACGCAGTATTTT
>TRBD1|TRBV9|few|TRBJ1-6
CASSVGTGQNSPLHF
TGTGCCAGCAGCGTAGGGACAGGACAAAATTCCCCCCTCCACTTT
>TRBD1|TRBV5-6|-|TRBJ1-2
CASGVGQGFYGYTF
TGTGCCAGCGGCGTGGGACAGGGATTCTATGGCTACACCTTC
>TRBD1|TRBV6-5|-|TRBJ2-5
CASSQDRERTQYF
TGTGCCAGCAGCCAGGACAGGGAGCGGACCCAGTACTTC
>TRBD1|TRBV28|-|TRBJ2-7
CASSLGQGLYEQYF
TGTGCCAGCAGTTTGGGACAGGGGTTGTACGAGCAGTACTTC
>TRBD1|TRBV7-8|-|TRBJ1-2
CASSSTGGGYGYTF
TGTGCCAGCAGCTCTACAGGGGGCGGGTATGGCTACACCTTC
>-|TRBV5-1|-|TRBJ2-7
CASSSRQVGPDYEQYF
TGCGCCAGCAGCTCACGACAGGTTGGGCCTGACTACGAGCAGTACTTC
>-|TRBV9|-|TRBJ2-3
CASSVEAGTSTDTQYF
TGTGCCAGCAGCGTAGAGGCGGGGACTAGCACAGATACGCAGTATTTT
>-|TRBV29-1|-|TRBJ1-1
CSVDPGNTEAFF
TGCAGCGTTGATCCAGGGAACACTGAAGCTTTCTTT
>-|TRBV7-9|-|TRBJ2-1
CASSGPMVEQFF
TGTGCCAGCAGCGGCCCCATGGTTGAGCAGTTCTTC
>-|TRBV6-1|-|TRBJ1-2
CASSGRGRSYGYTF
TGTGCCAGCAGTGGTAGAGGGCGGTCCTATGGCTACACCTTC
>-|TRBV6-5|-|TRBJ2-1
CASSYIRGSSYNEQFF
TGTGCCAGCAGTTACATCCGGGGGAGCTCCTACAATGAGCAGTTCTTC
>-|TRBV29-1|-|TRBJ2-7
CSVEWNGRRNEQYF
TGCAGCGTTGAGTGGAACGGCAGGCGCAACGAGCAGTACTTC
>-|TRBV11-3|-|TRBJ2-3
CASSPRGGTDTQYF
TGTGCCAGCAGCCCGCGGGGTGGGACAGATACGCAGTATTTT
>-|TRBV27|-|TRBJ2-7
CASSLFGRTNEQYF
TGTGCCAGCAGTTTATTTGGCCGAACTAACGAGCAGTACTTC
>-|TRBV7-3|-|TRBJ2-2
CASSFTQGGTGELFF
TGTGCCAGCAGCTTCACCCAAGGCGGCACCGGGGAGCTGTTTTTT
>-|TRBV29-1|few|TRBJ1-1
CSVERQRDTEAFF
TGCAGCGTTGAAAGGCAGAGGGACACTGAAGCTTTCTTT
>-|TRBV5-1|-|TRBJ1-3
CASSFGERGNTIYF
TGCGCCAGCAGCTTTGGAGAACGTGGAAACACCATATATTTT
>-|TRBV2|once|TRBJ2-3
CASPLGRGDSDTQYF
TGTGCCAGCCCTCTGGGCAGGGGGGATTCGGATACGCAGTATTTT
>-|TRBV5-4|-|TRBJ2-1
CASSLGQRLKNSEQFF
TGTGCCAGCAGCTTGGGGCAGAGACTAAAAAACAGTGAGCAGTTCTTC
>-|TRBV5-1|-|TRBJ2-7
CASSPVGRGTYEQYF
TGCGCCAGCAGCCCGGTGGGACGGGGGACCTACGAGCAGTACTTC
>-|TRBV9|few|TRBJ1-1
CASTEFWEGTEAFF
TGTGCCAGCACCGAGTTTTGGGAGGGGACTGAAGCTTTCTTT
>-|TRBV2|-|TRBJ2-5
CASRRYETQYF
TGTGCCAGCAGGCGTTATGAGACCCAGTACTTC
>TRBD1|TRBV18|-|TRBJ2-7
CASSPPGQGVGSYEQYF
TGTGCCAGCTCACCCCCGGGACAGGGGGTCGGCTCCTACGAGCAGTACTTC
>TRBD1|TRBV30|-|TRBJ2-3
CAWAGTGAVTDTQYF
TGTGCCTGGGCCGGGACAGGGGCCGTCACAGATACGCAGTATTTT
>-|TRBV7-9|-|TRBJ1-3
CASSFHTDTIYF
TGTGCCAGCAGCTTCCACACAGACACCATATATTTT
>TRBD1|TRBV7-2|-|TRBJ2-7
CASSSQGTGRSYEQYF
TGTGCCAGCAGCTCTCAAGGGACAGGGAGGTCCTACGAGCAGTACTTC
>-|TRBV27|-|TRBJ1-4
CASSLRIDGKLFF
TGTGCCAGCAGTTTACGTATAGATGGAAAACTGTTTTTT
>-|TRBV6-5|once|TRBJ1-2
CASSSDGIGGYTF
TGTGCCAGCAGTTCGGACGGGATCGGGGGCTACACCTTC
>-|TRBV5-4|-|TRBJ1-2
CASSYRDAGYGYTF
TGTGCCAGCAGCTACAGGGATGCGGGCTATGGCTACACCTTC
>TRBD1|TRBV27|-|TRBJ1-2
CASSPSVQGSDGYTF
TGTGCCAGCAGTCCCTCCGTACAGGGGTCGGATGGCTACACCTTC
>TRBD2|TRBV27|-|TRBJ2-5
CASSTRSGGAQYF
TGTGCCAGCTCTACCCGAAGCGGGGGGGCGCAGTACTTC
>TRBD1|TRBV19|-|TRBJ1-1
CASTPTTGMNTEAFF
TGTGCCAGTACCCCAACGACAGGGATGAACACTGAAGCTTTCTTT
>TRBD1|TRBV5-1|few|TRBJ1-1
CASSSGTGHTEAFF
TGCGCCAGCAGCTCAGGGACAGGGCACACTGAAGCTTTCTTT
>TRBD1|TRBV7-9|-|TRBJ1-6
CASSSGQGFYNSPLHF
TGTGCCAGCAGCTCGGGACAGGGGTTCTATAATTCACCCCTCCACTTT
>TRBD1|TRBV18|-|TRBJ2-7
CASSPPIWDRGSHEQYF
TGTGCCAGCTCACCCCCTATATGGGACAGGGGGTCCCACGAGCAGTACTTC
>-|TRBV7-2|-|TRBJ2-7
CASRPGGRTYEQYF
TGTGCCAGCAGACCGGGGGGCAGAACCTACGAGCAGTACTTC
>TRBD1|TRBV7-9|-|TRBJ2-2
CASSLSFGGQTKNTGELFF
TGTGCCAGCAGCTTAAGTTTTGGGGGACAGACAAAGAACACCGGGGAGCTGTTTTTT
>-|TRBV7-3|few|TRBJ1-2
CASSLGMGSGYTF
TGTGCCAGCAGCTTAGGAATGGGCTCTGGCTACACCTTC
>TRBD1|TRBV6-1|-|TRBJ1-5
CASSEVGRAGGLHQPQHF
TGTGCCAGCAGTGAAGTAGGGAGGGCAGGGGGCCTCCATCAGCCCCAGCATTTT
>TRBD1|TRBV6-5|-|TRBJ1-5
CASSYGTGENQPQHF
TGTGCCAGCAGTTACGGGACAGGGGAAAATCAGCCCCAGCATTTT
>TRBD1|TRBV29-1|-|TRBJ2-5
CSVERATGWGETQYF
TGCAGCGTTGAAAGGGCGACAGGGTGGGGAGAGACCCAGTACTTC
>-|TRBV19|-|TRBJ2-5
CASSAGTQETQYF
TGTGCCAGTAGTGCAGGTACCCAAGAGACCCAGTACTTC
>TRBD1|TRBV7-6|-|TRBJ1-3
CASSFGPQTGTVGNTIYF
TGTGCCAGCAGCTTCGGGCCCCAAACCGGGACAGTAGGAAACACCATATATTTT
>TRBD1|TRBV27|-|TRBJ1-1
CASSLSGRGVLTEAFF
TGTGCCAGCAGTTTATCGGGCAGGGGGGTCCTCACTGAAGCTTTCTTT
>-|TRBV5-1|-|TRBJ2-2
CASSLARGDQFTGELFF
TGCGCCAGCAGCTTGGCCCGGGGAGATCAATTCACCGGGGAGCTGTTTTTT
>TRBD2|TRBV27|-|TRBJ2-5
CASKLAGKETQYF
TGTGCCAGCAAACTAGCGGGGAAGGAGACCCAGTACTTC
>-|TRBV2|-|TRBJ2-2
CASTGTFYTGELFF
TGTGCCAGCACCGGGACATTCTACACCGGGGAGCTGTTTTTT
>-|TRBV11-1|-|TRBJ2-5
CASSSQTSIRETQYF
TGTGCCAGCAGCTCTCAGACTAGTATACGAGAGACCCAGTACTTC
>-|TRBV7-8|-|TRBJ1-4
CASSLAGRGLFEKLFF
TGTGCCAGCAGCCTTGCCGGGCGGGGGTTGTTTGAAAAACTGTTTTTT